The rows below give T cell receptor beta chains drawn from one sample of a study of T cells after yellow fever vaccination. TCRdb re-derived calls from the 5' RACE reads in MiXCR, one entry per CDR3 protein. This table holds some 320,000 distinct CDR3 sequences, about 11% found once. The sequencing used CD4+ T cells sorted from PBMCs, collected 45 days after the yellow fever booster vaccination. These receptor sequences come from a man aged 18 to 29 who received the YFV17D yellow fever vaccine. Each CDR3 is given with its conserved first and last residue. A D gene is named only where the DNA matches it firmly. Size tells how often a clone was seen (once, few, many) or the class of an expanded clone, and some rows leave it out.

V gene: TRBV2
J gene: TRBJ1-3
clone size: NA
D gene: NA
CDR3 protein: CASLRYSGNTIYF
CDR3 DNA: TGTGCCAGCTTGCGGTACTCTGGAAACACCATATATTTT

V gene: TRBV28
J gene: TRBJ2-3
clone size: few
D gene: TRBD2
CDR3 protein: CASSDPTSDLMGDTQYF
CDR3 DNA: TGTGCCAGCAGTGACCCGACTAGCGATTTGATGGGGGATACGCAGTATTTT

V gene: TRBV20-1
J gene: TRBJ2-1
clone size: few
D gene: NA
CDR3 protein: CSARRPYRDSYNEQFF
CDR3 DNA: TGCAGTGCTAGACGCCCTTACAGGGACTCCTACAATGAGCAGTTCTTC

V gene: TRBV4-1
J gene: TRBJ1-2
clone size: NA
D gene: NA
CDR3 protein: CASSQWGRGQSGYTF
CDR3 DNA: TGCGCCAGCAGCCAATGGGGCCGGGGTCAGAGCGGCTACACCTTC

V gene: TRBV7-2
J gene: TRBJ2-4
clone size: few
D gene: NA
CDR3 protein: CASSPRGAGLAKNIQYF
CDR3 DNA: TGTGCCAGCAGCCCTAGGGGCGCAGGCCTAGCCAAAAACATTCAGTACTTC

V gene: TRBV20-1
J gene: TRBJ2-4
clone size: few
D gene: NA
CDR3 protein: CSAPRALDTAKNIQYF
CDR3 DNA: TGCAGTGCTCCACGGGCCCTGGATACGGCCAAAAACATTCAGTACTTC

V gene: TRBV27
J gene: TRBJ2-2
clone size: NA
D gene: NA
CDR3 protein: CASKFVPEANTGELFF
CDR3 DNA: TGTGCCAGCAAGTTCGTCCCGGAAGCGAACACCGGGGAGCTGTTTTTT

V gene: TRBV5-1
J gene: TRBJ2-3
clone size: few
D gene: TRBD1
CDR3 protein: CASSLLTGVGTDTQYF
CDR3 DNA: TGCGCCAGCAGCTTATTAACAGGGGTCGGCACAGATACGCAGTATTTT

V gene: TRBV6-5
J gene: TRBJ2-5
clone size: few
D gene: TRBD2
CDR3 protein: CASSYNGLAGETQYF
CDR3 DNA: TGTGCCAGCAGTTATAACGGACTAGCTGGTGAGACCCAGTACTTC

V gene: TRBV27
J gene: TRBJ2-2
clone size: many
D gene: NA
CDR3 protein: CASSLETGELFF
CDR3 DNA: TGTGCCAGCAGTTTAGAGACCGGGGAGCTGTTTTTT